These 8 T cell receptor beta chains were all obtained from the same sample, sequenced in a study of T-cell memory formation after mild COVID-19 (dated by TCRdb to the early 2020s). Library creation used 5' RACE. Sequencing took place on an Illumina NovaSeq 6000. TCRdb passed the public sequencing reads through fastp at Q25 and MiXCR, retaining productive beta sequences. Under each unique CDR3 protein, matching rows form one entry showing the most common genes and DNA. For this sample there are around 220,000 distinct CDR3 sequences; less than 20% appear just once. The biggest ten clones account for approximately 3.4% of the sample. The sample consisted of PBMCs or a T cell subset sorted from them (not recorded which). The source is a young man who had mild COVID-19 (a few samples of this study predate the infection). The sample titles of this study are shuffled in the database, so cell type and time point are left out; the donor was told from shared clones.

The sample holds many counts of this clonotype. V gene TRBV9 combines with J gene TRBJ2-3, with a possible D match to TRBD2 (6 bases). V was shortened by 2 bases and J by 5 bases, with 12 bases between the two germline ends. The CDR3 contains 14 residues. Looked up from germline, CDR1 is SGDLS and CDR2 is YYNGEE. This CDR3 is CASSVASVEDTQYF. In DNA form, the CDR3 reads TGTGCCAGCAGCGTGGCTAGCGTGGAAGATACGCAGTATTTT.

The table lists this clonotype with many counts. The rearrangement joins TRBV7-9 to TRBJ2-3; maybe TRBD1 (6 bases). The CDR3 has 14 residues. V was trimmed by 8 bases and J by 2 bases, leaving 14 bases between them. CDR1 is SEHNR and CDR2 is FQNEAQ in the germline V gene (reference sequence). In nucleotides, the CDR3 is TGTGCCAGCTCCCAGTCAGGGGCCACAGATACGCAGTATTTT. This sequence encodes CASSQSGATDTQYF.

V and J are TRBV6-5 and TRBJ1-2; D is uncertain. Looked up from germline, CDR1 is MNHEY and CDR2 is SVGAGI. This CDR3 contains 15 residues. The V gene lost 0 bases and the J gene lost 6 bases, with 14 bases spanning the gap. As DNA, the CDR3 is TGTGCCAGCAGTTACTCGATGAGGAGGTCGAATGGCTACACCTTC. It translates to CASSYSMRRSNGYTF.

This clonotype was detected a few times. V gene TRBV20-1 combines with J gene TRBJ2-5, with D maybe TRBD2 (6 bases). With 6 bases removed from V and 5 bases from J, the gap between germline ends came to 22 bases. The CDR3 runs to 15 residues. From germline, CDR1 is DFQATT and CDR2 SNEGSKA (reference sequence). The CDR3 DNA is TGCAGTGCCTACCTATCGTTAACTAGCTTTGAGACCCAGTACTTC. This gives the protein CSAYLSLTSFETQYF.

This clonotype was picked up many times. The chain recombines TRBV7-6 with TRBJ2-5; no definite D call. With 5 bases removed from V and 0 bases from J, the gap between germline ends came to 13 bases. Germline assignment: CDR1 SGHVS and CDR2 FNYEAQ. The CDR3 consists of 15 residues. CDR3 sequence: CASSPRAGYQETQYF. The CDR3 DNA is TGTGCCAGCAGCCCCCGGGCAGGCTACCAAGAGACCCAGTACTTC.

J is TRBJ1-4 and V is TRBV6-1; D call uncertain. The CDR3 covers 15 residues. Deletions cut 7 bases from V and 2 bases from J, with 14 bases between. Germline lookup yields CDR1 MNHNS and CDR2 SASEGT. This chain's CDR3 is CASTTQLVTNEKLFF. The CDR3 DNA reads TGTGCCAGCACCACGCAATTGGTGACTAATGAAAAACTGTTTTTT.

This chain joins TRBV20-1 and TRBJ2-2, with 7 positions matching TRBD2. The germline V gene encodes CDR1 DFQATT and CDR2 SNEGSKA (reference sequence). V shed 2 bases, J shed 0 bases, and the junction held 6 bases outside the gene matches. The CDR3 runs to 16 residues. The CDR3 sequence is CSARTLGGSNTGELFF. The CDR3 region has the DNA TGCAGTGCTAGAACACTCGGGGGGTCGAACACCGGGGAGCTGTTTTTT.

This chain connects TRBV29-1 to TRBJ2-7; possibly TRBD2 for D (6 bases). The V gene's germline CDR1 is SQVTM and CDR2 ANQGSEA. Trimming cost V 5 bases and J 2 bases, with 25 bases left between them. This CDR3 region has 17 residues. The CDR3 reads CSVRLPGVLYVPYEQYV. In nucleotides, the CDR3 is TGCAGCGTTCGTCTTCCGGGAGTCCTTTACGTCCCCTACGAGCAGTACGTC.